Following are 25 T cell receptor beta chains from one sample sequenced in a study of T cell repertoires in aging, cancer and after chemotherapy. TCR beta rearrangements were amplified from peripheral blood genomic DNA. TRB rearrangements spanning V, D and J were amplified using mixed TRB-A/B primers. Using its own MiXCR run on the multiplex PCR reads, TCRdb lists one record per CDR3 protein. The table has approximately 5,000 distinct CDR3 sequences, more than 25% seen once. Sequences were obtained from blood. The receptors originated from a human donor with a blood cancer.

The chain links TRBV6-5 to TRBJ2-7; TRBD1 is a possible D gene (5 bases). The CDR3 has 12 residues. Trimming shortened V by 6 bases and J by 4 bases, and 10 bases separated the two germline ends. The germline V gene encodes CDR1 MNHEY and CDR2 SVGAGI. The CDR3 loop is CASRPQGYEQYF. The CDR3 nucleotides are TGTGCCAGCAGGCCCCAGGGTTACGAGCAGTACTTC.

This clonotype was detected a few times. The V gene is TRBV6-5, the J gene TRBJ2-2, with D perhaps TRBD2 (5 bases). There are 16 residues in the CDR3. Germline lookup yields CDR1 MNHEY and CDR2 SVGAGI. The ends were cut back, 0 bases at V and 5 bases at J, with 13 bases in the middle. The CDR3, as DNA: TGTGCCAGCAGTTACTCGAGGGCCAGCCCGACCGGGGAGCTGTTTTTT. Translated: CASSYSRASPTGELFF.

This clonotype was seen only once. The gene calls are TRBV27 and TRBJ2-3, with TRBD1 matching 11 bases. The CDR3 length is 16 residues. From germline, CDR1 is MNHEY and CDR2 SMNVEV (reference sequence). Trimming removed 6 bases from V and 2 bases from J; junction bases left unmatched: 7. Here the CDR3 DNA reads TGTGCCAGCAGCTCATGGGACAGGGGGATCACAGATACGCAGTATTTT. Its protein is CASSSWDRGITDTQYF.

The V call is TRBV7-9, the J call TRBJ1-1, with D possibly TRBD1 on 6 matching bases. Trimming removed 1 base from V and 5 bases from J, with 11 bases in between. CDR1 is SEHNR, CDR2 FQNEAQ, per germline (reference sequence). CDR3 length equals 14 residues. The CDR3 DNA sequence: TGTGCCAGCAGCTTAGTACAGGGAGGGACTGAAGCTTTCTTT. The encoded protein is CASSLVQGGTEAFF.

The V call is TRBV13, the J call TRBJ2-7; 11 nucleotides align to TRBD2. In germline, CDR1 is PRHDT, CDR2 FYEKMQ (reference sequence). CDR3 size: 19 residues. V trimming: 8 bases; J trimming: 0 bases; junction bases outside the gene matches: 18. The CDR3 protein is CASSPALAGGAPISYEQYF. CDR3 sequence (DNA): TGTGCCAGCTCCCCCGCGCTAGCGGGGGGTGCACCCATCTCCTACGAGCAGTACTTC.

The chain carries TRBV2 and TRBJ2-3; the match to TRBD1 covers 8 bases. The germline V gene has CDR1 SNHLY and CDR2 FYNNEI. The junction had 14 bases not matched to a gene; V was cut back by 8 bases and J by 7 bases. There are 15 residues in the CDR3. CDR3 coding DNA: TGTGCCAGCCGTCGCCAGGACAGGGCCTCCCATACGCAGTATTTT. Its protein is CASRRQDRASHTQYF.

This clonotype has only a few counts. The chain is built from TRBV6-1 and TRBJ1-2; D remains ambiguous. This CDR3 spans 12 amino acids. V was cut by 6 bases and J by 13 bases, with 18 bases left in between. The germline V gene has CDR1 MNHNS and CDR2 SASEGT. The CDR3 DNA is TGTGCCAGCAGCCCTATTGCGGGGAAGCTCACCTTC. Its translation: CASSPIAGKLTF.

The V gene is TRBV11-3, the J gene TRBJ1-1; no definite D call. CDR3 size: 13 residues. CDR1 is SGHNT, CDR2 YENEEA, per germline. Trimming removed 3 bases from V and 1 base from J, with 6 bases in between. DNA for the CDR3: TGTGCCAGCAGCTTCAACCCGAACACTGAAGCTTTCTTT. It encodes CASSFNPNTEAFF.

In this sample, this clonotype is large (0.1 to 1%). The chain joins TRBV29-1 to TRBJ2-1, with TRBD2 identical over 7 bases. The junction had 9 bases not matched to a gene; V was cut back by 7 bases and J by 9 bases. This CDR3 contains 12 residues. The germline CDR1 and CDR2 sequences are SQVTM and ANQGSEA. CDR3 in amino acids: CSAIGGRTEQFF. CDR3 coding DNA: TGCAGCGCGATTGGCGGGAGAACTGAGCAGTTCTTC.

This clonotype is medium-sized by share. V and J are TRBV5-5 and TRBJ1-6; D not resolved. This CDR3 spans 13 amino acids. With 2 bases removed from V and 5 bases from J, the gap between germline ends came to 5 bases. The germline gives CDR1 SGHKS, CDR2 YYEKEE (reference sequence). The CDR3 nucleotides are TGTGCCAGCAGCTTAATCGATAATTCACCCCTCCACTTT. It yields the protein CASSLIDNSPLHF.

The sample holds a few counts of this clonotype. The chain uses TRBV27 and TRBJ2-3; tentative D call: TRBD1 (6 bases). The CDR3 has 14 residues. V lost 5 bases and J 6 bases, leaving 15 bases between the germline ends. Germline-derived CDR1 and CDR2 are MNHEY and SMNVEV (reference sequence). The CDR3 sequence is CASSTALRGDTQYF. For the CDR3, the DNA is TGTGCCAGCAGTACCGCGCTTAGGGGGGATACGCAGTATTTT.

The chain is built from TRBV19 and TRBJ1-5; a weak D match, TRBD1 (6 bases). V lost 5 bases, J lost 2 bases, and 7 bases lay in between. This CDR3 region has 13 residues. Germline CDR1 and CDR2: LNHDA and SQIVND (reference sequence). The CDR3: CASSYRGNQPQHF. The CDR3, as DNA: TGTGCCAGTAGTTACAGGGGCAATCAGCCCCAGCATTTT.

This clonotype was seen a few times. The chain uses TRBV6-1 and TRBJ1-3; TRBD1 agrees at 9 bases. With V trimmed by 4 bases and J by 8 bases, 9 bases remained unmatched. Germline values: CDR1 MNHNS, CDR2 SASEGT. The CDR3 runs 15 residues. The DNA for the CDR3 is TGTGCCAGCAGTGTCAAACAGGGGGCGGGAGACACCATATATTTT. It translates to CASSVKQGAGDTIYF.

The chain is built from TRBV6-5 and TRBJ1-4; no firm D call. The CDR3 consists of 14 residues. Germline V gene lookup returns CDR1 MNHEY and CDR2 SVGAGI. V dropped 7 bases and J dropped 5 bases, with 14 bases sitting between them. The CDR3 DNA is TGTGCCAGCAAGCCCGGGATGAAAAATGAAAAACTGTTTTTT. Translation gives CASKPGMKNEKLFF.

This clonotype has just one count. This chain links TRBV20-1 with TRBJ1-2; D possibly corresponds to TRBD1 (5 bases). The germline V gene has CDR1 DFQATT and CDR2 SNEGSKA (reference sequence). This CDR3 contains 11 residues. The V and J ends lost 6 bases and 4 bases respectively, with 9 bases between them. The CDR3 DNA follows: TGCAGTGCCGTCGGGGGCTATGGCTACACCTTC. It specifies CSAVGGYGYTF.

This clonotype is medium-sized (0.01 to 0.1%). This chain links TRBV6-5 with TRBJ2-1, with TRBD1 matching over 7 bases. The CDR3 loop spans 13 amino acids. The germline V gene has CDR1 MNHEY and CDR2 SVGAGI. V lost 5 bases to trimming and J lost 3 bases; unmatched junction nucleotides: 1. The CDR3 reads CASSRQGYNEQFF. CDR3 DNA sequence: TGTGCCAGCAGTAGACAGGGCTACAATGAGCAGTTCTTC.

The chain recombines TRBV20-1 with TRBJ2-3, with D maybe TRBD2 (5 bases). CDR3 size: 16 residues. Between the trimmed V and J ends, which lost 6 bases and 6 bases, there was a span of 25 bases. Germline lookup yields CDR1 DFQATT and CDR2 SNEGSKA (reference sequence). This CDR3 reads CSAEKRAAGVVDTQYF. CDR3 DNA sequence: TGCAGTGCAGAGAAGAGGGCAGCCGGGGTCGTGGATACGCAGTATTTT.

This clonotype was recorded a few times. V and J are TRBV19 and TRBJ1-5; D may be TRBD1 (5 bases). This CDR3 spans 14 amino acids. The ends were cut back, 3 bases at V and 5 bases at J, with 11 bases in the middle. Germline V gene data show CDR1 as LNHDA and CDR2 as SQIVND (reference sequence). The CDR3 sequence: CASSIKGRDQPQHF. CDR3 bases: TGTGCCAGTAGTATTAAGGGGCGGGATCAGCCCCAGCATTTT.

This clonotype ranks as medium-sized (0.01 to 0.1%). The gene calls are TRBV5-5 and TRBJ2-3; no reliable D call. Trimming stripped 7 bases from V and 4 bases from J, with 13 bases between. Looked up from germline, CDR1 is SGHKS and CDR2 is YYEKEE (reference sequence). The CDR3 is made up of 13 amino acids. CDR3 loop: CASRQGFADTQYF. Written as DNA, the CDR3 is TGTGCCAGCCGACAAGGGTTTGCAGATACGCAGTATTTT.

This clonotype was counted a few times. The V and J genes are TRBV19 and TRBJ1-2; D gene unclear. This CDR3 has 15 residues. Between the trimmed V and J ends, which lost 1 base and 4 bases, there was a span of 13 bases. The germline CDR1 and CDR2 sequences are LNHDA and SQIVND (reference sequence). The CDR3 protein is CASSIGPVGGYGYTF. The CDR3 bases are TGTGCCAGTAGTATAGGGCCGGTTGGTGGCTATGGCTACACCTTC.

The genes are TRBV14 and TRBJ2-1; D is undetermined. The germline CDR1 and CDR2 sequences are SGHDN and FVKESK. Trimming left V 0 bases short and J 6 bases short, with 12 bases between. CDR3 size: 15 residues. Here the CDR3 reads CASSQEAWRSNEQFF. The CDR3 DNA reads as TGTGCCAGCAGCCAAGAAGCCTGGCGAAGCAATGAGCAGTTCTTC.

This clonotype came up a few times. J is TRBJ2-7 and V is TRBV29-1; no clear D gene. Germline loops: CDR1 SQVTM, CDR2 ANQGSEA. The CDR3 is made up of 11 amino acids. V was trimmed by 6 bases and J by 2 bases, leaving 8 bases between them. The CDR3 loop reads CSVRSAYEQYF. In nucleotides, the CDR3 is TGCAGCGTGAGGAGCGCCTACGAGCAGTACTTC.

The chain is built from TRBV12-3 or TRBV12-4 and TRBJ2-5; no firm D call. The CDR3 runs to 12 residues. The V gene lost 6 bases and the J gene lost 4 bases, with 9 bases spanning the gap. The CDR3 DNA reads TGTGCCAGCAGCAGATTCCGAGAGACCCAGTACTTC. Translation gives CASSRFRETQYF.

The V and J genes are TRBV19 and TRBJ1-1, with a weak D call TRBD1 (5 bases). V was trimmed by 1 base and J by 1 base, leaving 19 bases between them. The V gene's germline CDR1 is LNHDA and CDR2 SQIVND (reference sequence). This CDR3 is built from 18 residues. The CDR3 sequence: CASSIVRRPQGGNTEAFF. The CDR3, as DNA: TGTGCCAGTAGTATAGTACGGAGGCCGCAGGGTGGGAACACTGAAGCTTTCTTT.

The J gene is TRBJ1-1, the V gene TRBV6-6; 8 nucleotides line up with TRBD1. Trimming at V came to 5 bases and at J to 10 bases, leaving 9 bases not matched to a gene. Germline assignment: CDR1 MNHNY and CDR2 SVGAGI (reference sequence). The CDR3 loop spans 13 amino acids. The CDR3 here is CASSPGTGIRAFF. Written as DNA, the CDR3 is TGTGCCAGCAGTCCCGGGACAGGAATTAGAGCTTTCTTT.